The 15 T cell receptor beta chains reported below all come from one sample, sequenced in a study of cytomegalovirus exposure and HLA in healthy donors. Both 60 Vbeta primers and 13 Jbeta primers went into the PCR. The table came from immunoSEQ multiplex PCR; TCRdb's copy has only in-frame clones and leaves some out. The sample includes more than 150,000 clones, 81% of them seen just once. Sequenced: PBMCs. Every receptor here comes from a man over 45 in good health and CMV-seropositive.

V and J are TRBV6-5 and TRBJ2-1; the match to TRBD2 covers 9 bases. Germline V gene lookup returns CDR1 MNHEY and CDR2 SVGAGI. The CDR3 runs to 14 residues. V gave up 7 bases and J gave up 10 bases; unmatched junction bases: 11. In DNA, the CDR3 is TGTGCCAGCACCCCGCGCAGCGGGAGGTCGGAGCAGTTCTTC. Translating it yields CASTPRSGRSEQFF.

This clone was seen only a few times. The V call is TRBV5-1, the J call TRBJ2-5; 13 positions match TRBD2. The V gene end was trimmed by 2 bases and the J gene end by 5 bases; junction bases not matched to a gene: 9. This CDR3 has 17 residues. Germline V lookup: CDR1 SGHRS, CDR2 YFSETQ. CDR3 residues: CASSFPLAGGPGETQYF. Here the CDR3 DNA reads TGCGCCAGCAGCTTTCCACTAGCGGGGGGGCCCGGGGAGACCCAGTACTTC. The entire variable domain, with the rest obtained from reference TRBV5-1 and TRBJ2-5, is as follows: KAGVTQTPRYLIKTRGQQVTLSCSPISGHRSVSWYQQTPGQGLQFLFEYFSETQRNKGNFPGRFSGRQFSNSRSEMNVSTLELGDSALYLCASSFPLAGGPGETQYFGPGTRLLVL.

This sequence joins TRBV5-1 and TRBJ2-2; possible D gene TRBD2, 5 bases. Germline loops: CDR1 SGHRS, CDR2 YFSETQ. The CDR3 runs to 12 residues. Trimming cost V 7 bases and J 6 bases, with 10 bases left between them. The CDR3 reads CASGLLPGELFF. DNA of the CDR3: TGCGCCAGCGGACTTCTTCCCGGGGAGCTGTTTTTT. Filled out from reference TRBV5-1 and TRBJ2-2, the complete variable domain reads KAGVTQTPRYLIKTRGQQVTLSCSPISGHRSVSWYQQTPGQGLQFLFEYFSETQRNKGNFPGRFSGRQFSNSRSEMNVSTLELGDSALYLCASGLLPGELFFGEGSRLTVL.

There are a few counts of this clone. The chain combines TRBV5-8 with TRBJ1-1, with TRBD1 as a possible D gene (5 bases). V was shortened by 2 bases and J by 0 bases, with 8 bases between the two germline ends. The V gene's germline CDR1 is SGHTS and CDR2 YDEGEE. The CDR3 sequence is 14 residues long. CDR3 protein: CASSFKDMNTEAFF. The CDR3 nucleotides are TGTGCCAGCAGCTTCAAGGACATGAACACTGAAGCTTTCTTT.

Here the CDR3 DNA reads TGTGCCAGCTCACCTACCGGACAGGTTAACTACGAGCAGTACTTC. As protein: CASSPTGQVNYEQYF. This chain links TRBV18 with TRBJ2-7; 7 bases agree with TRBD1. CDR3 length: 15 residues. J was trimmed by 3 bases and V by 3 bases; bases with no gene match: 8. CDR1 is KGHSH and CDR2 is LQKENI in the germline V gene.

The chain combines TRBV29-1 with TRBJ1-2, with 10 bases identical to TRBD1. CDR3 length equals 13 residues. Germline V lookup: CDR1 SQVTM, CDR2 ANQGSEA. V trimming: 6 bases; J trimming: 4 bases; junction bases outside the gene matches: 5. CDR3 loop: CSVTTGGTYGYTF. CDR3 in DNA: TGCAGCGTCACGACAGGGGGCACCTATGGCTACACCTTC.

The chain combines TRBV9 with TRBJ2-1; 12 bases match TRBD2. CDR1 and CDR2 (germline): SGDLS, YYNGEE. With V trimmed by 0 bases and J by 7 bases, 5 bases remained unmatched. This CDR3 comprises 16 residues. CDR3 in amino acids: CASSVGGLAGGNEQFF. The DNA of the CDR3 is TGTGCCAGCAGCGTAGGAGGGCTAGCGGGAGGGAATGAGCAGTTCTTC.

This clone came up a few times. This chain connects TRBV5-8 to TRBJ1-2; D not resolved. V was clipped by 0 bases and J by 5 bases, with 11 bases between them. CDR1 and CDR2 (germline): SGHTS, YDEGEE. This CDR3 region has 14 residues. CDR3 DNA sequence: TGTGCCAGCAGCTTGGGCAGACTCCCGTATGGCTACACCTTC. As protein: CASSLGRLPYGYTF.

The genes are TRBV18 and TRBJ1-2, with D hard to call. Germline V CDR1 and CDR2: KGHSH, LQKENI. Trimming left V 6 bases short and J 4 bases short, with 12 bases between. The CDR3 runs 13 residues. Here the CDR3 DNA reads TGTGCCAGCTCTCGCGACACCGGCTATGGCTACACCTTC. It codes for CASSRDTGYGYTF. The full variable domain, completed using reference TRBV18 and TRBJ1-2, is NAGVMQNPRHLVRRRGQEARLRCSPMKGHSHVYWYRQLPEEGLKFMVYLQKENIIDESGMPKERFSAEFPKEGPSILRIQQVVRGDSAAYFCASSRDTGYGYTFGSGTRLTVV.

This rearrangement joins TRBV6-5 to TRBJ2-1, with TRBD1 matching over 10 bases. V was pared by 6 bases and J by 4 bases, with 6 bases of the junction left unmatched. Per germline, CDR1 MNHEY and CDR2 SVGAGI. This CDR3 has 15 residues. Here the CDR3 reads CASRPAGQGYNEQFF. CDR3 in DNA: TGTGCCAGCAGGCCAGCGGGACAGGGGTACAATGAGCAGTTCTTC.

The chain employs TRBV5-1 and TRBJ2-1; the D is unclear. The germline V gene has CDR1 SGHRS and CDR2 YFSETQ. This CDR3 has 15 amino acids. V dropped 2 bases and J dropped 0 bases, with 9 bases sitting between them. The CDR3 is CASSLDTSSYNEQFF. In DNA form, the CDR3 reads TGCGCCAGCAGCTTAGACACGAGCTCCTACAATGAGCAGTTCTTC.

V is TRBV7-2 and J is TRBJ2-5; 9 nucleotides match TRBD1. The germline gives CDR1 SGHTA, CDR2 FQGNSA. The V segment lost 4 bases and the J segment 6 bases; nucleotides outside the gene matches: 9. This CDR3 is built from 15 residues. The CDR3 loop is CASSSPGQGRQTQYF. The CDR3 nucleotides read TGTGCCAGCAGCTCCCCGGGACAGGGCCGCCAGACCCAGTACTTC.

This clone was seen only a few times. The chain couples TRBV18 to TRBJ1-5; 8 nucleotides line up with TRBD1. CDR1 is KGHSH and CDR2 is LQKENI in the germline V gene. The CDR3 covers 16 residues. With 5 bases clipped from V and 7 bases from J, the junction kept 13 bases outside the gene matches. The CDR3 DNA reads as TGTGCCAGCTCAAAAGGACAGGGTGGTTCCGGGCAGCCCCAGCATTTT. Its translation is CASSKGQGGSGQPQHF.

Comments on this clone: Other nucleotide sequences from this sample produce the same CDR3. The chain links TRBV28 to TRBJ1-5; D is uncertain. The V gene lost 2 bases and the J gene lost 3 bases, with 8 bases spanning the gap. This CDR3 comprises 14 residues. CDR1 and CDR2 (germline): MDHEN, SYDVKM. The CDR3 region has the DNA TGTGCCAGCAGTTTAGGAGGGTCCAATCAGCCCCAGCATTTT. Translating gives CASSLGGSNQPQHF.

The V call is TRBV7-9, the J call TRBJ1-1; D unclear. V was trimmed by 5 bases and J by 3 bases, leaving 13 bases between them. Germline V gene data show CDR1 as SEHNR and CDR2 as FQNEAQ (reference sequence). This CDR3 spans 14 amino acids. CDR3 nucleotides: TGTGCCAGCAGCCTGAGGCTCAGCCACACTGAAGCTTTCTTT. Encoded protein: CASSLRLSHTEAFF.